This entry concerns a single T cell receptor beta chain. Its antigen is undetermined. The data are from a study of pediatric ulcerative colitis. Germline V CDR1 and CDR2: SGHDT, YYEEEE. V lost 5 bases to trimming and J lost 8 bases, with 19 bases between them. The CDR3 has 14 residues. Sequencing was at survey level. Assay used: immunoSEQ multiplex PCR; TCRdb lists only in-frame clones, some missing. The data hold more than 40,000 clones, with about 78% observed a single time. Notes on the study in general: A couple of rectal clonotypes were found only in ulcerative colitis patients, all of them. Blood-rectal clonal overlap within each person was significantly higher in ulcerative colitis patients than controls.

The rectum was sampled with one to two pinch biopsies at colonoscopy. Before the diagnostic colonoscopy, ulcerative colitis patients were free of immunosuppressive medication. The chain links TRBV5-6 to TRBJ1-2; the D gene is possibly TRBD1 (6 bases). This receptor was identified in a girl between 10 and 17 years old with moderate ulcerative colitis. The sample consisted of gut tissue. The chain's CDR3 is CASSSIQGWDGYTF. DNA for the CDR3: TGTGCCAGCAGTTCGATACAGGGTTGGGACGGCTACACCTTC.